The text below deals with one TCR beta chain. Its antigen is not identified. The study ran its PCR with 60 Vbeta and 13 Jbeta primers. Per the original data handling: In a later analysis, of around 85 million unique beta chains, about 12 million appeared in at least two donors. Produced via immunoSEQ multiplex PCR; TCRdb's table is partial and in-frame only. That table supplies the V and J calls and clone size; D and trimming were determined from the DNA. The sample shows about 67,000 clones, and 1.7% sits with its ten largest clones. The record originates from a study of cytomegalovirus exposure and HLA in healthy donors. The study, taken as a whole, reports: The study put under 200 TCR beta chains on its list as cytomegalovirus-associated. Later genetic work tied a missense DCLRE1C variant to beta-chain V and J trimming. Equally common other TCR beta chains were less clonally expanded than HLA-associated ones, a later analysis found.

V dropped 3 bases and J dropped 4 bases, with 13 bases sitting between them. This CDR3 spans 14 amino acids. CDR1 and CDR2 from the germline V gene are SGHRS and YFSETQ. The source material was PBMCs. The receptor was isolated from a woman in her thirties in good health and CMV-seronegative. V gene TRBV5-1 combines with J gene TRBJ1-1; a possible D gene is TRBD1 (5 bases). The CDR3 region is CASSSPDTTTEAFF. The CDR3 bases are TGCGCCAGCAGCTCGCCGGACACCACCACTGAAGCTTTCTTT.